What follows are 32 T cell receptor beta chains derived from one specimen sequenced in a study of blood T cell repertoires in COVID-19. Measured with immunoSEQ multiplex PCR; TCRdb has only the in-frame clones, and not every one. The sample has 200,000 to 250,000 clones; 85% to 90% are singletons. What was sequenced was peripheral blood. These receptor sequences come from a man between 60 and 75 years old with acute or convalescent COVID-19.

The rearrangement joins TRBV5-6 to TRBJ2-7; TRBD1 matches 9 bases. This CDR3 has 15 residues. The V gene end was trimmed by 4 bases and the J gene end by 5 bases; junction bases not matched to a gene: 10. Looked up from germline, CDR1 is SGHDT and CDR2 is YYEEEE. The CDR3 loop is CASSLGPGQGDEQYF. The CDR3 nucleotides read TGTGCCAGCAGCCTGGGCCCGGGACAGGGCGACGAGCAGTACTTC.

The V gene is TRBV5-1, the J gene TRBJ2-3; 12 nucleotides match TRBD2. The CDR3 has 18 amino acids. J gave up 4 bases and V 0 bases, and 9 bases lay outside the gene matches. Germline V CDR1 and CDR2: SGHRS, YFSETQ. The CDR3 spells CASSLEPSGGASADTQYF. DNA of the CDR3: TGCGCCAGCAGCTTGGAGCCTAGCGGGGGGGCGTCGGCAGATACGCAGTATTTT.

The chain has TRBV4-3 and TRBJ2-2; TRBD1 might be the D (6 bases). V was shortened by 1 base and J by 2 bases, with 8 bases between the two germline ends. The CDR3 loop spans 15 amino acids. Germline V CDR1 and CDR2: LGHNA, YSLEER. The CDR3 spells CASSQGTVNTGELFF. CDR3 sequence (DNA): TGCGCCAGCAGCCAAGGGACAGTAAACACCGGGGAGCTGTTTTTT.

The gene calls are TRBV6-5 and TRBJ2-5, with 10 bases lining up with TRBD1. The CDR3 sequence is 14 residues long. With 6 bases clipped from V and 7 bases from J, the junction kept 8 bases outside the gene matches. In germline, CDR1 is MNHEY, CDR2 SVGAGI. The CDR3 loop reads CASSRRTGGGTQYF. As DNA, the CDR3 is TGTGCCAGCAGCCGCCGGACAGGGGGGGGGACCCAGTACTTC.

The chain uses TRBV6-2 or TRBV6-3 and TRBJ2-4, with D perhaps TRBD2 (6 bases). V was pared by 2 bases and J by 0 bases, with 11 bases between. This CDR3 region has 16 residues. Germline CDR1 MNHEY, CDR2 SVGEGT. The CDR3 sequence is CASSYRGLLAKNIQYF. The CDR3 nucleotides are TGTGCCAGCAGTTACCGGGGGTTACTAGCCAAAAACATTCAGTACTTC.

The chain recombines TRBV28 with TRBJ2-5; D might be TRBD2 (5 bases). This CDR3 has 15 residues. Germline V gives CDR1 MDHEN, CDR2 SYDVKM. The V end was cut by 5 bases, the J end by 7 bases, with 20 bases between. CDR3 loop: CASSPQRAGPGTQYF. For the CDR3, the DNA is TGTGCCAGCAGTCCCCAAAGGGCGGGTCCTGGGACCCAGTACTTC.

CDR3 residues: CASTPRQGASYEQYF. The CDR3, as DNA: TGTGCCAGCACCCCACGACAGGGGGCGTCCTACGAGCAGTACTTC. V is TRBV3-1 (or the pseudogene TRBV3-2) and J is TRBJ2-7; 10 positions match TRBD1. Germline V gene data show CDR1 as LGHDT and CDR2 as YNNKEL (reference sequence). This CDR3 comprises 15 residues. The trim removed 7 bases at V and 1 base at J, leaving 7 bases unmatched.

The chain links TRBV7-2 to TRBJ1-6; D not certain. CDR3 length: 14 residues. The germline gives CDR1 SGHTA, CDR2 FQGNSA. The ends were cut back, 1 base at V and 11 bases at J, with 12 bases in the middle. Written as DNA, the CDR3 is TGTGCCAGCAGCTTAGGAGGGTTCAATACACCCCTCCACTTT. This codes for CASSLGGFNTPLHF.

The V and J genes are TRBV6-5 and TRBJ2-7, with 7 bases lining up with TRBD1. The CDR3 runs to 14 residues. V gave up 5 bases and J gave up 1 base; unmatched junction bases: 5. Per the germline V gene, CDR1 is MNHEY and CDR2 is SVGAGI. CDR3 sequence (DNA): TGTGCCAGCAGTCCGGACAGGCTATCCTACGAGCAGTACTTC. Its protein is CASSPDRLSYEQYF.

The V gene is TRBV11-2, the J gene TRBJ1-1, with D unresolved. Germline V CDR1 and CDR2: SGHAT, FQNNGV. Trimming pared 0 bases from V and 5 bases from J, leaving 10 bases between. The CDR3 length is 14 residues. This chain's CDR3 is CASSLEWGATEAFF. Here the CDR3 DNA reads TGTGCCAGCAGCTTAGAATGGGGAGCAACTGAAGCTTTCTTT.

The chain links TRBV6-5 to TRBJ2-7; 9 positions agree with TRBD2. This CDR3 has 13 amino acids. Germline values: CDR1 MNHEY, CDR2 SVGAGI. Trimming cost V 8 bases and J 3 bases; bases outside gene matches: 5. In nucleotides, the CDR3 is TGTGCCAGCGCGGGGGGGACCCACTACGAGCAGTACTTC. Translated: CASAGGTHYEQYF.

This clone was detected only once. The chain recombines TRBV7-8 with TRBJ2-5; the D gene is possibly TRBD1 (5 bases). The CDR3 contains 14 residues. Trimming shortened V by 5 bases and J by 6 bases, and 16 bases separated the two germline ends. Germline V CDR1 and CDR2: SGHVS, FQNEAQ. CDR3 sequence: CASSATSGKKTQYF. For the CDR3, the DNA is TGTGCCAGCAGCGCAACTTCAGGGAAGAAGACCCAGTACTTC.

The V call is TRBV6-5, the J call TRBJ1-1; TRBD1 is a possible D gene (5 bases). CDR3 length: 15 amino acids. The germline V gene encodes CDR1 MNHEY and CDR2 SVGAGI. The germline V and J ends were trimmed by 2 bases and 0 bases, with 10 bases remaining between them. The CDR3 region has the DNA TGTGCCAGCAGTTACGGCCAGGGAATGAACACTGAAGCTTTCTTT. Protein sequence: CASSYGQGMNTEAFF.

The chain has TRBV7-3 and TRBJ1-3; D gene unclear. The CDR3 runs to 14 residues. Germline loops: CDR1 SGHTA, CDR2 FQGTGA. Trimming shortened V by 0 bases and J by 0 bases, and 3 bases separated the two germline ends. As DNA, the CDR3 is TGTGCCAGCAGCTTAACAGCCTCTGGAAACACCATATATTTT. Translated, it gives CASSLTASGNTIYF.

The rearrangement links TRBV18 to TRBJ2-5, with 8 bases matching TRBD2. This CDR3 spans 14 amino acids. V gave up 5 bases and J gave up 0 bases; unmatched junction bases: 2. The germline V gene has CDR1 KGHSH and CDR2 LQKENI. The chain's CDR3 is CASSKRGYQETQYF. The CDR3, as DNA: TGTGCCAGCTCAAAGCGGGGGTACCAAGAGACCCAGTACTTC.

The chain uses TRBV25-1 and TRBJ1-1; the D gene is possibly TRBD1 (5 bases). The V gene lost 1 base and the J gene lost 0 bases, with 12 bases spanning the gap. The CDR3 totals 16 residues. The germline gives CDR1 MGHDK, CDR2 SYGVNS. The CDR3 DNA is TGTGCCAGCAGTGAATCCCAAGGGGCCCTGAACACTGAAGCTTTCTTT. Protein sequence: CASSESQGALNTEAFF.

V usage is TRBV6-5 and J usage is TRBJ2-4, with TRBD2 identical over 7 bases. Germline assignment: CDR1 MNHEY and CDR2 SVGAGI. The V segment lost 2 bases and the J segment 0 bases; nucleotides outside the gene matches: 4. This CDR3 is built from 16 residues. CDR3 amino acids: CASSYGRGVAKNIQYF. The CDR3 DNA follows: TGTGCCAGCAGTTACGGGAGGGGTGTAGCCAAAAACATTCAGTACTTC.

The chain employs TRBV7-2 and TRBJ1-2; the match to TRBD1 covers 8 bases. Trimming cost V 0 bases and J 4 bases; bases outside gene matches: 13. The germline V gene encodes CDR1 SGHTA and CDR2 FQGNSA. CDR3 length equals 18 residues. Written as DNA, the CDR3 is TGTGCCAGCAGCTTAGCGCACGTCCCGGGACAGGCTCTCTATGGCTACACCTTC. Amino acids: CASSLAHVPGQALYGYTF.

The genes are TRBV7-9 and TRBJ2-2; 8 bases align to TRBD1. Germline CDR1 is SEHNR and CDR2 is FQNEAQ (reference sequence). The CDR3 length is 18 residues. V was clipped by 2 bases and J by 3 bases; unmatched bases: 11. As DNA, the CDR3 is TGTGCCAGCAGCTTACCCCGGACAGGGTTGGTATACACCGGGGAGCTGTTTTTT. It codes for CASSLPRTGLVYTGELFF. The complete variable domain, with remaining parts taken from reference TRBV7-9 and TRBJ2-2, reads DTGVSQNPRHKITKRGQNVTFRCDPISEHNRLYWYRQTLGQGPEFLTYFQNEAQLEKSRLLSDRFSAERPKGSFSTLEIQRTEQGDSAMYLCASSLPRTGLVYTGELFFGEGSRLTVL.

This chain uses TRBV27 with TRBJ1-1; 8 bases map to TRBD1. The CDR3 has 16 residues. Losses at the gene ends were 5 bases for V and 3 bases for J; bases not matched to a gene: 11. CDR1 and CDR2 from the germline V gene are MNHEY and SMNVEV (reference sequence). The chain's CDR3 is CASSPRQGTMDTEAFF. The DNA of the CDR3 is TGTGCCAGCAGTCCCCGACAGGGGACTATGGACACTGAAGCTTTCTTT.

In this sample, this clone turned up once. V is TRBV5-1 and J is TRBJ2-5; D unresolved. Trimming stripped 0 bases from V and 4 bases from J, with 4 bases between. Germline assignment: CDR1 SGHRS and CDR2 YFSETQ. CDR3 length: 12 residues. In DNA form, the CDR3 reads TGCGCCAGCAGCTTGGCCTTAGAGACCCAGTACTTC. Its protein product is CASSLALETQYF. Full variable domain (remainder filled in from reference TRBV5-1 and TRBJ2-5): KAGVTQTPRYLIKTRGQQVTLSCSPISGHRSVSWYQQTPGQGLQFLFEYFSETQRNKGNFPGRFSGRQFSNSRSEMNVSTLELGDSALYLCASSLALETQYFGPGTRLLVL.

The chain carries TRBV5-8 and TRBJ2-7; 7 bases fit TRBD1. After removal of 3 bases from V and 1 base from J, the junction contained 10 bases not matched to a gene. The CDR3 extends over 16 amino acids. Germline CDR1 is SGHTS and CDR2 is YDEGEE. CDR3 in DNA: TGTGCCAGCAGCTACCCACAGGGGATGGGGTCCTACGAGCAGTACTTC. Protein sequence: CASSYPQGMGSYEQYF.

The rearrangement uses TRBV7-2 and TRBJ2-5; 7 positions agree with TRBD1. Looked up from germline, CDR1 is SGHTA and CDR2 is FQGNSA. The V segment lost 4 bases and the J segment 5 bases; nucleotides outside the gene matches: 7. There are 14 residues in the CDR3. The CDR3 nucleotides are TGTGCCAGCAGCTCGACAGGGTTCCGGGAGACCCAGTACTTC. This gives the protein CASSSTGFRETQYF.

CDR3 sequence: CASSFQGKDEQFF. DNA of the CDR3: TGTGCCAGCAGCTTTCAGGGGAAGGATGAGCAGTTCTTC. The chain employs TRBV7-3 and TRBJ2-1, with a weak D call TRBD1 (6 bases). This CDR3 has 13 residues. Trimming shortened V by 3 bases and J by 8 bases, and 11 bases separated the two germline ends. CDR1 is SGHTA and CDR2 is FQGTGA in the germline V gene.

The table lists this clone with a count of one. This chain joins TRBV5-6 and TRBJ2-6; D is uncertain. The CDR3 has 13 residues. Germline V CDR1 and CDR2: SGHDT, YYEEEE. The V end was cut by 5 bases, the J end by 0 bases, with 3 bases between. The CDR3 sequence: CASSRSGANVLTF. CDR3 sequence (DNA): TGTGCCAGCAGTCGCTCTGGGGCCAACGTCCTGACTTTC.

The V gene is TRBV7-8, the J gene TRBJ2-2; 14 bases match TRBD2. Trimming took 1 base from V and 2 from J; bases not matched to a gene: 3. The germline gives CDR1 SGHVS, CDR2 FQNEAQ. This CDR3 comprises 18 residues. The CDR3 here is CASSLGGLAGDNTGELFF. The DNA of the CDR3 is TGTGCCAGCAGCTTAGGGGGACTAGCGGGAGACAACACCGGGGAGCTGTTTTTT.

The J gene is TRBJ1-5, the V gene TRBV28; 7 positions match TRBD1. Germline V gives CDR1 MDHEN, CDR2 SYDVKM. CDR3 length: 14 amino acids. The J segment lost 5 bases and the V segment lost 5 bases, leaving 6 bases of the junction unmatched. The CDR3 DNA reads TGTGCCAGCAGTCTCAGGACAGGCCATCAGCCCCAGCATTTT. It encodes CASSLRTGHQPQHF. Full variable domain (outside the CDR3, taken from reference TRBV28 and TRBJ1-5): DVKVTQSSRYLVKRTGEKVFLECVQDMDHENMFWYRQDPGLGLRLIYFSYDVKMKEKGDIPEGYSVSREKKERFSLILESASTNQTSMYLCASSLRTGHQPQHFGDGTRLSIL.

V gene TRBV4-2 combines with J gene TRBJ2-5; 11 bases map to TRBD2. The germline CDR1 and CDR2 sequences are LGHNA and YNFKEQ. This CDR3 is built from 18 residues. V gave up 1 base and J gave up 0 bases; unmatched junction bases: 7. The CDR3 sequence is CASSQGLAGGNYQETQYF. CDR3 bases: TGTGCCAGCAGCCAAGGGTTAGCGGGGGGGAACTACCAAGAGACCCAGTACTTC.

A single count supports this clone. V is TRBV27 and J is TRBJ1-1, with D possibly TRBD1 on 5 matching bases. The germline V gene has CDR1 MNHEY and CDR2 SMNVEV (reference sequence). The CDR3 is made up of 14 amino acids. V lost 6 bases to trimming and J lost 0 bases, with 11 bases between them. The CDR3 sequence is CASSTGGVNTEAFF. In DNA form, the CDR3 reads TGTGCCAGCAGCACCGGGGGGGTGAACACTGAAGCTTTCTTT.

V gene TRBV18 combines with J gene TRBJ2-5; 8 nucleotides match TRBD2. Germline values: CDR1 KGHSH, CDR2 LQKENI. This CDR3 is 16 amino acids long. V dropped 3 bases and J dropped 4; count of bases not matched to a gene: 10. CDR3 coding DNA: TGTGCCAGCTCACCCTCCCTGGCGGGGGGAGGAGAGACCCAGTACTTC. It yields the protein CASSPSLAGGGETQYF.

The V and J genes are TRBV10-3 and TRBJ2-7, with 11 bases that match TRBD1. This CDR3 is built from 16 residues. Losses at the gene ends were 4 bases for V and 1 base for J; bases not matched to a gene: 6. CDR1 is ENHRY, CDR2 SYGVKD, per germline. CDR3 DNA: TGTGCCATCAGTGCGGGGACAGGGGGTCTGTCCTACGAGCAGTACTTC. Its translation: CAISAGTGGLSYEQYF.

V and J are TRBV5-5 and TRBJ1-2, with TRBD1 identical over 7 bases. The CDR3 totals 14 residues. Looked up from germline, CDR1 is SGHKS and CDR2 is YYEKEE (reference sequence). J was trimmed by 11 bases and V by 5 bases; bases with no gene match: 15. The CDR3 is CASSHPNTGDTYTF. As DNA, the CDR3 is TGTGCCAGCAGTCATCCCAATACAGGGGACACGTACACCTTC.